This TCR beta chain came from a study of T cells in Graves' hyperthyroidism and ophthalmopathy. This clonotype was picked up many times. Researchers took RNA transcripts and amplified the TCR beta CDR3 regions from them. The HTBI primer set was used in a first-round RT-PCR of the TCR CDR3. Each CDR3 protein is one row after TCRdb ran MiXCR on the multiplex PCR reads. The data contain a few hundred thousand distinct CDR3 sequences, about 15% of them singletons. This sequence originates from a woman younger than 35 with Graves' hyperthyroidism. Material: blood.

The DNA for the CDR3 is TGTGCCTGGGTCGGGACAGACCGTAATTCACCCCTCCACTTT. The encoded protein is CAWVGTDRNSPLHF. The gene calls are TRBV30 and TRBJ1-6; 7 bases line up with TRBD1. The CDR3 spans 14 residues. Unmatched junction bases numbered 7, after V lost 5 bases and J lost 6 bases. In germline, CDR1 is GTSNPN, CDR2 SVGIG (reference sequence). Together with reference TRBV30 and TRBJ1-6, the CDR3 gives the full variable domain: SQTIHQWPATLVQPVGSPLSLECTVEGTSNPNLYWYRQAAGRGLQLLFYSVGIGQISSEVPQNLSASRPQDRQFILSSKKLLLSDSGFYLCAWVGTDRNSPLHFGNGTRLTVT.